This TCR beta chain was sequenced for a study of shared clonotypes between healthy human individuals. A few counts support this clone. Measured with immunoSEQ multiplex PCR; TCRdb has only the in-frame clones, and not every one. The sample yields around 990,000 clones, about 72% seen once. CDR1 and CDR2 (germline): SGDLS, YYNGEE. Losses at the gene ends were 0 bases for V and 10 bases for J; bases not matched to a gene: 7. The CDR3 has 14 amino acids. The chain recombines TRBV9 with TRBJ1-2, with 9 positions matching TRBD1. The sequence came from a man younger than 35 in good health. Some clones in this sample may be carry-over from other donors' samples. Source material: memory CD4+ T cells from PBMCs. The subset denotes: CD45RA-negative fraction. The CDR3 nucleotides read TGTGCCAGCAGCGTAGTTGCCGGACAGGGGCCCTACACCTTC. As protein: CASSVVAGQGPYTF.